This T cell receptor beta chain came from a study of shared T cell receptors in the human thymus. Method: immunoSEQ multiplex PCR; TCRdb's copy keeps in-frame clones and lacks some. Of some 640,000 clones in the sample, around 87% are singletons; the top ten hold about 0.0094%. The CDR3 sequence is 14 residues long. Per the germline V gene, CDR1 is MRHNA and CDR2 is SNTAGT. J gave up 0 bases and V 11 bases, and 6 bases lay outside the gene matches. These sequences were also reported in another study, on human thymus T cells.

Sequencing was carried out using thymocytes. The rearrangement uses TRBV6-4 and TRBJ2-1, with 8 bases lining up with TRBD1. The source is a boy younger than two with a congenital heart defect. The CDR3 coding sequence is TGTGCCGGGGGACAGGATGACTCCTACAATGAGCAGTTCTTC. This sequence encodes CAGGQDDSYNEQFF.